This entry features one T cell receptor (beta chain) sequence. These data originate in a study of T cell changes during pregnancy in multiple sclerosis. CDR1 KGHSH and CDR2 LQKENI come from the germline V gene. V gave up 3 bases and J gave up 4 bases; unmatched junction bases: 3. CDR3 length: 15 amino acids. Profiled with immunoSEQ multiplex PCR; TCRdb holds only in-frame clones, not every one. The sample has some 50,000 clones; about 92% are singletons. The receptor was isolated from a female donor with multiple sclerosis, enrolled in a pregnancy study. The sample in question was peripheral blood, obtained after pregnancy. J is TRBJ2-1 and V is TRBV18, with 10 bases that match TRBD2. The CDR3 region is CASSPEAGGYNEQFF. The DNA for the CDR3 is TGTGCCAGCTCACCCGAAGCGGGGGGGTACAATGAGCAGTTCTTC.